This T cell receptor beta chain was captured by sequencing in a study of T cell repertoires in cytomegalovirus infection. Background on the study: Matching HLA type, along with CMV infection, was indicated by public TCR beta signatures. Study results and caveats: Clonotypes of TCR beta that were HLA-C-restricted and CMV-specific dominated the ex vivo response.

V dropped 7 bases and J dropped 10 bases, with 13 bases sitting between them. The CDR3 is 10 amino acids. Germline loops: CDR1 SQVTM, CDR2 ANQGSEA. One entry per CDR3 protein, called by TCRdb with MiXCR from the reads. The sample has about 130,000 distinct CDR3 sequences; less than 9.5% are singletons. This clonotype has a count of ten or more. Its specificity is unknown. The sequencing input was PBMCs. This TCR was sampled from a human donor in good health (CMV status not recorded). Some clones in this sample may be carry-over from other donors' samples. This chain joins TRBV29-1 and TRBJ1-1; D gene unclear. CDR3 loop: CSAWEGIAFF. The CDR3 DNA is TGCAGCGCTTGGGAGGGAATAGCTTTCTTT.